The clone carrying this T cell receptor (beta chain) was observed once. The antigen remains unidentified. Germline CDR1 reads LNHDA; CDR2 reads SQIVND (reference sequence). The CDR3 runs 14 residues. Trimming pared 5 bases from V and 2 bases from J, leaving 13 bases between. This specimen belongs to a study of cytomegalovirus exposure and HLA in healthy donors. Study findings and constraints: The study flagged some 180 TCR beta chains as cytomegalovirus-associated.

Vbeta (60) and Jbeta (13) primers were used in the PCR. TCRdb's copy holds only in-frame clones and misses some; the assay was immunoSEQ multiplex PCR. Of 150,000 to 200,000 clones in the sample, roughly four fifths are singletons; the top ten hold roughly 1.6%. This receptor was taken from a woman under 30 in good health and CMV-seronegative. The specimen sequenced was PBMCs. The chain is built from TRBV19 and TRBJ2-7, with D tentatively TRBD2 (5 bases). The CDR3 here is CASSSWGDAYEQYF. The CDR3, as DNA: TGTGCCAGTAGTTCTTGGGGAGATGCCTACGAGCAGTACTTC.